This TCR beta chain derives from a study of identical twins. Study conclusions and caveats: Memory repertoires lacked the insertion deficit that abundant cord blood beta clonotypes showed.

The CDR3 spans 16 residues. CDR1 is SQVTM and CDR2 is ANQGSEA in the germline V gene. Trimming removed 7 bases from V and 4 bases from J, with 22 bases in between. This clonotype was recorded at least ten times. Its antigen is not identified. MiXCR was run by TCRdb on the 5' RACE reads, yielding one entry per CDR3 protein. The repertoire holds just over 450,000 distinct CDR3 sequences, with about 14% as singletons. This sample was shared with a second study, whose subject was yellow fever vaccine responses in identical twins.

Material for sequencing was CD4+ T cells sorted from blood. This chain connects TRBV29-1 to TRBJ2-2; D possibly uses TRBD1 or TRBD2 (7 bases each). The clonotype originates from a woman aged 18-29 years in good health. The chain's CDR3 is CSAGGRTGAPTGELFF. Here the CDR3 DNA reads TGCAGCGCCGGGGGGCGGACAGGAGCCCCCACCGGGGAGCTGTTTTTT.